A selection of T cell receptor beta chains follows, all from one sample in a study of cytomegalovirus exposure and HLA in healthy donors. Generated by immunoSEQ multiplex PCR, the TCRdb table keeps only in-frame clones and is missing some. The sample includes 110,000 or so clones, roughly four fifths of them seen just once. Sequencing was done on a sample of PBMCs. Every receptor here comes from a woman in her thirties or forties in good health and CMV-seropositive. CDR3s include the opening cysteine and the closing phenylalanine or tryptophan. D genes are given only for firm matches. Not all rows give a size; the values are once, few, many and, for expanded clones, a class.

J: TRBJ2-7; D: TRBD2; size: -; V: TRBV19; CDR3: CASSIGTSDYEQYF; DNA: TGTGCCAGTAGTATAGGGACTAGCGACTACGAGCAGTACTTC
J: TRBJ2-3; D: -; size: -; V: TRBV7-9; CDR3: CASSFGGPPDTQYF; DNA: TGTGCCAGCAGCTTCGGGGGGCCCCCAGATACGCAGTATTTT
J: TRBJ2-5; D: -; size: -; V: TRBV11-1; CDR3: CASSSGSQETQYF; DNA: TGTGCCAGCAGCTCGGGATCGCAAGAGACCCAGTACTTC
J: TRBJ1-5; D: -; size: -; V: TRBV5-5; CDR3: CASSLGETNQPQHF; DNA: TGTGCCAGCAGCTTGGGCGAAACTAATCAGCCCCAGCATTTT
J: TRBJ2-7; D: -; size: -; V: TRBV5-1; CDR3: CASNHRGHEQYF; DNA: TGCGCCAGCAACCATAGGGGCCACGAGCAGTACTTC
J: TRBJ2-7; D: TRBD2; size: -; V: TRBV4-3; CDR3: CASRQGLGGGYEQYF; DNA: TGCGCCAGCAGGCAAGGACTGGGCGGGGGCTACGAGCAGTACTTC
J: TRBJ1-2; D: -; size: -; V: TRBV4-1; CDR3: CASSQEEQGVLNYGYTF; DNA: TGCGCCAGCAGCCAAGAAGAACAGGGAGTGTTAAACTATGGCTACACCTTC
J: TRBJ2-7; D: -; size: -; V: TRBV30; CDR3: CAWSRNRVSYEQYF; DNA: TGTGCCTGGAGTAGAAACAGGGTTTCCTACGAGCAGTACTTC
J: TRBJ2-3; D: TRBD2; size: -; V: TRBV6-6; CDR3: CASSKLTSLSTDTQYF; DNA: TGTGCCAGCAGTAAACTGACTAGCCTTAGCACAGATACGCAGTATTTT
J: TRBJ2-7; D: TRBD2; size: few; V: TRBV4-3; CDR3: CASSQDFGGEYEQYF; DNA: TGCGCCAGCAGCCAAGATTTCGGGGGGGAGTACGAGCAGTACTTC
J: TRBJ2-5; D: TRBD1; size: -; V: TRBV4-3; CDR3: CASSQDLQGVRETQYF; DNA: TGCGCCAGCAGCCAAGATTTACAGGGGGTCCGGGAGACCCAGTACTTC
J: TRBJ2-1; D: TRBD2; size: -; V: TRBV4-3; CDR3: CASSQDRVAGSHEQFF; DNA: TGCGCCAGCAGCCAAGATCGGGTAGCGGGGTCCCATGAGCAGTTCTTC
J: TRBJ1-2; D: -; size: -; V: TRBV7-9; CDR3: CASSFPTEPYGYTF; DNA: TGTGCCAGCAGCTTCCCTACAGAACCCTATGGCTACACCTTC
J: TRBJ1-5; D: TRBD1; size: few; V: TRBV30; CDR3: CAWGQDSNQPQHF; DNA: TGTGCCTGGGGACAGGATAGCAATCAGCCCCAGCATTTT
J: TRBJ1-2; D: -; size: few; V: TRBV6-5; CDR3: CASSYPEGHPNYGYTF; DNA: TGTGCCAGCAGTTACCCAGAAGGACACCCGAACTATGGCTACACCTTC
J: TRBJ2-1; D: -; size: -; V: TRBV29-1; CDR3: CSVDPSGLYNEQFF; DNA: TGCAGCGTTGATCCGTCGGGACTCTACAATGAGCAGTTCTTC
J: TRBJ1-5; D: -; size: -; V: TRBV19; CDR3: CASSHNSGTPYSNQPQHF; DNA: TGTGCCAGTAGTCACAACTCCGGGACACCGTATAGCAATCAGCCCCAGCATTTT
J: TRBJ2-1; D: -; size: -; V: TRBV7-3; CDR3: CASSLLVDEQFF; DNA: TGTGCCAGCAGCTTGCTAGTCGATGAGCAGTTCTTC
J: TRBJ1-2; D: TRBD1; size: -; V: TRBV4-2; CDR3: CASSQDLDRVVRNGYTF; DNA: TGTGCCAGCAGCCAAGATCTAGACAGGGTCGTAAGAAACGGCTACACCTTC
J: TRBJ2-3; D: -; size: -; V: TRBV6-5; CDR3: CASSYSDTSTDTQYF; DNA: TGTGCCAGCAGTTACTCTGACACCTCCACAGATACGCAGTATTTT
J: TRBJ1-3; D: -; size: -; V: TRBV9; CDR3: CASSKDSTNTIYF; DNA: TGTGCCAGCAGCAAGGACAGCACAAACACCATATATTTT
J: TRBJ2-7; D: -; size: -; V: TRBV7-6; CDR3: CASSLAGPGEQYF; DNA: TGTGCCAGCAGCTTGGCAGGGCCGGGCGAGCAGTACTTC
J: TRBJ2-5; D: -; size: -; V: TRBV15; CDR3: CATSRGLQGTQETQYF; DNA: TGTGCCACCAGCAGAGGATTACAGGGAACACAAGAGACCCAGTACTTC
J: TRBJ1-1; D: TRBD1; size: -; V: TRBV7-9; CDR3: CASSPSTGGATEAFF; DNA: TGTGCCAGCAGTCCTTCGACAGGGGGCGCGACTGAAGCTTTCTTT
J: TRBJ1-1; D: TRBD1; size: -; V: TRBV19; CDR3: CASSPRTGVGTEAFF; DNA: TGTGCCAGTAGTCCTCGGACAGGGGTAGGCACTGAAGCTTTCTTT
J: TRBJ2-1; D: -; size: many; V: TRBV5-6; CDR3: CASSLDLRGSYNEQFF; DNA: TGTGCCAGCAGCTTGGATCTCCGGGGCTCCTACAATGAGCAGTTCTTC
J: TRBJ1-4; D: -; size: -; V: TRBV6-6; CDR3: CASRFIQGTNEKLFF; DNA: TGTGCCAGCAGATTTATACAGGGAACTAATGAAAAACTGTTTTTT
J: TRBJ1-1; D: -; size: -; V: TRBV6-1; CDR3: CASNPGMNTEAFF; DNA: TGTGCCAGCAATCCAGGGATGAACACTGAAGCTTTCTTT
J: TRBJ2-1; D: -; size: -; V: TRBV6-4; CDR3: CASSDSEGSPYNEQFF; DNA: TGTGCCAGCAGTGATTCCGAGGGCAGTCCCTACAATGAGCAGTTCTTC
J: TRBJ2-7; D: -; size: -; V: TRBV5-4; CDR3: CASSFRGLHEQYF; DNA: TGTGCCAGCAGCTTTAGGGGTTTACACGAGCAGTACTTC
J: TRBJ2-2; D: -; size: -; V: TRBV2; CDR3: CASSENRVNTGELFF; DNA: TGTGCCAGCAGTGAAAACAGGGTTAACACCGGGGAGCTGTTTTTT
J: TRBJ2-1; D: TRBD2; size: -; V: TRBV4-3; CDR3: CASSQALAGGPGEQFF; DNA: TGCGCCAGCAGCCAAGCCCTAGCGGGAGGGCCTGGGGAGCAGTTCTTC
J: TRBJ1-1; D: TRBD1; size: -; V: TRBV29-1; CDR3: CSVPGQGFTEAFF; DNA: TGCAGCGTTCCGGGACAGGGGTTTACTGAAGCTTTCTTT
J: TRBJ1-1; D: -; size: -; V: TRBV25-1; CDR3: CASSIWGDTEAFF; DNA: TGTGCCAGCAGCATCTGGGGGGACACTGAAGCTTTCTTT
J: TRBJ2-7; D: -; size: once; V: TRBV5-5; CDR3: CASSLEGGGTYEQYF; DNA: TGTGCCAGCAGCTTGGAAGGTGGGGGCACCTACGAGCAGTACTTC
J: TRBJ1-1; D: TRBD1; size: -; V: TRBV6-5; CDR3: CASRGQGTSPEAFF; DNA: TGTGCCAGCAGGGGACAGGGGACTAGCCCTGAAGCTTTCTTT
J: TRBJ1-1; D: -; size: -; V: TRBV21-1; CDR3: CASPMNTEAFF; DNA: TGTGCCAGTCCCATGAACACTGAAGCTTTCTTT
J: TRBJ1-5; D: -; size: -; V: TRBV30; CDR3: CAWSVLQGNQPQHF; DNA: TGTGCCTGGAGTGTGTTGCAGGGGAATCAGCCCCAGCATTTT
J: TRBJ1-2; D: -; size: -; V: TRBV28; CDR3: CASSLPLGANYGYTF; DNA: TGTGCCAGCAGTCTCCCTTTAGGGGCCAACTATGGCTACACCTTC
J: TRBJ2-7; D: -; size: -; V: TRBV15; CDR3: CATSRSRDSSYEQYF; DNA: TGTGCCACCAGCAGATCCCGGGACTCGTCCTACGAGCAGTACTTC
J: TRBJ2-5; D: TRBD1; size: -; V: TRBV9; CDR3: CASSANLPISGGSQETQYF; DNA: TGTGCCAGCAGCGCGAATCTACCGATTTCAGGGGGCTCCCAAGAGACCCAGTACTTC
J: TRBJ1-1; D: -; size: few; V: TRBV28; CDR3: CASSITGSGAFF; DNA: TGTGCCAGCAGTATAACAGGGTCAGGGGCTTTCTTT
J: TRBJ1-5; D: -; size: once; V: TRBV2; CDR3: CASSADSASNQPQHF; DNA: TGTGCCAGCAGTGCGGACAGCGCTAGCAATCAGCCCCAGCATTTT
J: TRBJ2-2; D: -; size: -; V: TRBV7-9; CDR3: CASSGEQGVTGELFF; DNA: TGTGCCAGCAGTGGAGAACAGGGAGTCACCGGGGAGCTGTTTTTT
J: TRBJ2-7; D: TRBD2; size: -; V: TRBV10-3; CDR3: CAISDPGTRNGEQYF; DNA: TGTGCCATCAGTGACCCAGGGACTAGGAACGGCGAGCAGTACTTC
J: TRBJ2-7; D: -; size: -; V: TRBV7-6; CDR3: CASSSTDSYEQYF; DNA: TGTGCCAGCAGCTCGACAGACTCCTACGAGCAGTACTTC
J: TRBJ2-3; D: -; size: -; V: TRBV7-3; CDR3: CASSLALLTDTQYF; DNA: TGTGCCAGCAGCTTAGCGCTCTTAACAGATACGCAGTATTTT
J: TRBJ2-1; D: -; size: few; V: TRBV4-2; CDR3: CASSQGLEVNEQFF; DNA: TGTGCCAGCAGCCAAGGCCTAGAAGTCAATGAGCAGTTCTTC